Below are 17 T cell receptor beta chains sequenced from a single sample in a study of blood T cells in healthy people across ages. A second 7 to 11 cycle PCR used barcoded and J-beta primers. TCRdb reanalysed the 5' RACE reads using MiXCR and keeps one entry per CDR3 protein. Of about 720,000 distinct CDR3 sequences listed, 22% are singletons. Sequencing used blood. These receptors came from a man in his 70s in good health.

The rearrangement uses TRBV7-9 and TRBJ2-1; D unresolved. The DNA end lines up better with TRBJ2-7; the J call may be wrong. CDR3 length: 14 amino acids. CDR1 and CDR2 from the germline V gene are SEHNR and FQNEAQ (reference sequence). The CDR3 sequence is CASSLISRSYEQYF. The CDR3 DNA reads TGTGCCAGCAGCTTAATCAGTCGGTCCTACGAGCAGTACTTC.

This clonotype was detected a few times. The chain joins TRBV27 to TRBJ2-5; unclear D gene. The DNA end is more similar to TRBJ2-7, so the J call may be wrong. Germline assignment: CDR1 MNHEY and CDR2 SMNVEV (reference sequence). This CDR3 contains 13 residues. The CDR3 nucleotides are TGTGCCAGCAGTTTCCGACGCACCTACGAGCAGTACTTC. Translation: CASSFRRTYEQYF.

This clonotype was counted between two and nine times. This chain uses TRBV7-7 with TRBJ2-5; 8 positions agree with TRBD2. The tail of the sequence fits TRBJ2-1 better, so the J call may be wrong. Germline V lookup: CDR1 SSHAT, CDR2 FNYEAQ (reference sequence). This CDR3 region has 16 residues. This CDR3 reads CASSANRAGAYNEQFF. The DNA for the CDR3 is TGTGCCAGCAGCGCGAACAGAGCGGGGGCTTACAATGAGCAGTTCTTC.

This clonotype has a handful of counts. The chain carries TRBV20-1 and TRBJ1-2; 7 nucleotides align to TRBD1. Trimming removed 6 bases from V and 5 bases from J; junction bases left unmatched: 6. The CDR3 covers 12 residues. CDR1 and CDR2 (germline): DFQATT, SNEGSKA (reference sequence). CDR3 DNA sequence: TGCAGTGCAGAACAGGGGACGTATGGCTACACCTTC. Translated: CSAEQGTYGYTF.

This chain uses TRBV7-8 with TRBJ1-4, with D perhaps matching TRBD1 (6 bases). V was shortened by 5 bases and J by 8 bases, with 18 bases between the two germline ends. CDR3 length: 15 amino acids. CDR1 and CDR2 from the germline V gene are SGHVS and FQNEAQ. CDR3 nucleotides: TGTGCCAGCAGCCTGAACAGGGAGGTGGTGGAAAAACTGTTTTTT. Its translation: CASSLNREVVEKLFF.

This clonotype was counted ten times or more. The CDR3 bases are TGTGCCAGCAGGGAAAGACAGGGGAAAGACGAAAAACTGTTTTTT. Its translation: CASRERQGKDEKLFF. The rearrangement joins TRBV2 to TRBJ1-4; 8 bases fit TRBD1. The CDR3 covers 15 residues. V lost 6 bases to trimming and J lost 8 bases; unmatched junction nucleotides: 11. Germline CDR1 is SNHLY and CDR2 is FYNNEI.

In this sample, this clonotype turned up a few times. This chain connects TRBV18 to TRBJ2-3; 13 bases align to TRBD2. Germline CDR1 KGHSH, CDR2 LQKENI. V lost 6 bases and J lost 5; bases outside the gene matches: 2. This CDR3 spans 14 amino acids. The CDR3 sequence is CASSGLAGVDTQYF. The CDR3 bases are TGTGCCAGCTCCGGACTAGCGGGAGTAGATACGCAGTATTTT.

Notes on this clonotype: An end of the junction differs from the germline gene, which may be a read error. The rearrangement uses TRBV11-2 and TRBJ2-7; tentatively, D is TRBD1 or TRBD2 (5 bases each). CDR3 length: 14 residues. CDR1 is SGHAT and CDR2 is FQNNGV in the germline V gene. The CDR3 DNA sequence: TGTGCCTGCAGCTTAGAACGGGGCGCGGACGAGCAGTACTTC. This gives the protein CACSLERGADEQYF.

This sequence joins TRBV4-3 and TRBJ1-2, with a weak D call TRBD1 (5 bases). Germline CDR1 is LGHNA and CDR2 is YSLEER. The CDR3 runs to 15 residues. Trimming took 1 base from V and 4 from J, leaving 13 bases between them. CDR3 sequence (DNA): TGCGCCAGCAGCCAAGCCCATGGGGACTCCTATGGCTACACCTTC. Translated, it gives CASSQAHGDSYGYTF.

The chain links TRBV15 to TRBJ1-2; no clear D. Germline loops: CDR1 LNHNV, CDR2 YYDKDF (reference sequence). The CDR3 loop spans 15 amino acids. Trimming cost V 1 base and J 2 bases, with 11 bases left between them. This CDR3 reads CATSRGSGSNYGYTF. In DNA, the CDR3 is TGTGCCACCAGCAGAGGGTCAGGTTCAAACTATGGCTACACCTTC.

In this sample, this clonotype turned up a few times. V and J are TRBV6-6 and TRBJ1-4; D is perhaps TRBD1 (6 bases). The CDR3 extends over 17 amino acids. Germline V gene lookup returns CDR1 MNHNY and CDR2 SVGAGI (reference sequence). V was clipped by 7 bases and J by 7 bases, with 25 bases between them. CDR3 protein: CASIDGGAGAGGEKLFF. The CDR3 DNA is TGTGCCAGCATCGATGGGGGAGCAGGGGCTGGTGGTGAAAAACTGTTTTTT.

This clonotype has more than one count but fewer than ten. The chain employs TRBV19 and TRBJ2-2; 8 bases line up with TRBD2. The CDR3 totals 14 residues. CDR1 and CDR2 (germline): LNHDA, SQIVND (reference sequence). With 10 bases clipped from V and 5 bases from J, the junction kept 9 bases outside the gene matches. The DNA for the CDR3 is TGTGCCACCATAGCGGGGATGAGAACCGGGGAGCTGTTTTTT. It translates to CATIAGMRTGELFF.

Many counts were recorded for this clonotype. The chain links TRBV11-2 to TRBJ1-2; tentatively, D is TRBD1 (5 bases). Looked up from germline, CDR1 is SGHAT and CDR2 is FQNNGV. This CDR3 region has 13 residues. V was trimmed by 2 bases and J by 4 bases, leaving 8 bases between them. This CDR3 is CASSLRQIYGYTF. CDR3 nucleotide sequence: TGTGCCAGCAGCTTAAGACAGATCTATGGCTACACCTTC.

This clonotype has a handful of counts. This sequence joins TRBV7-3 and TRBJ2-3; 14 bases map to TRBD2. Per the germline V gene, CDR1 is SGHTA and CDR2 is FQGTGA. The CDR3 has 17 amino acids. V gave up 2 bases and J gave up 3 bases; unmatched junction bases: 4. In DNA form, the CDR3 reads TGTGCCAGCAGCTTAGGGACTAGCGGGAGTACTACAGATACGCAGTATTTT. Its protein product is CASSLGTSGSTTDTQYF.

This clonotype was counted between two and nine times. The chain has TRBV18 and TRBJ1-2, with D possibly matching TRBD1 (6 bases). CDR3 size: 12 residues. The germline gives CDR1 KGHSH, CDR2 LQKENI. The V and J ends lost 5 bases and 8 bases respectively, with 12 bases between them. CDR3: CASSSGAGGYTF. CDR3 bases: TGTGCCAGCTCATCAGGGGCAGGCGGCTACACCTTC.

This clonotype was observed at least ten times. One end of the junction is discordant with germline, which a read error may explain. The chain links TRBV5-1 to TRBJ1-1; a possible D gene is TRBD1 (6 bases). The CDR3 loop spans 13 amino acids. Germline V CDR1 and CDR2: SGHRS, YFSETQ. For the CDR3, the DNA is TGTGCCAGCAGTTCGGGACAGAACACTGAAGCTTTCTTT. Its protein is CASSSGQNTEAFF.

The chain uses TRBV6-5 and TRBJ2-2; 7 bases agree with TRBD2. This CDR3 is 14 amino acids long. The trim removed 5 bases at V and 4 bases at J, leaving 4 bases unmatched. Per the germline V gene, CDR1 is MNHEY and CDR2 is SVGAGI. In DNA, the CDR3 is TGTGCCAGCAGTAGAGCGGGACTCACCGGGGAGCTGTTTTTT. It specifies CASSRAGLTGELFF.